These T cell receptor beta chains were read from a single sample in a study of blood T cell repertoires in COVID-19. TCRdb's copy holds only in-frame clones and misses some; the assay was immunoSEQ multiplex PCR. The sample shows 150,000 or so clones, 80% to 90% of them seen only once. The sequenced sample consisted of peripheral blood. The receptor source for this set is a man between 60 and 75 years old with COVID-19, enrolled during active disease. CDR3s include the opening cysteine and the closing phenylalanine or tryptophan. A D gene is named only where the DNA matches it firmly. Not every row has a clone size; where given, it reads once, few, many or a size class.

clone size | J gene | V gene | D gene | CDR3 DNA | CDR3 protein
- | TRBJ2-7 | TRBV3-1/TRBV3-2 | TRBD1 | TGTGCCAGCAGCCCCGGGACAGGGCTCCGCGAGCAGTACTTC | CASSPGTGLREQYF
- | TRBJ1-2 | TRBV21-1 | - | TGTGCCAGCAGCCCTCCGAGGGGGTATGGCTACACCTTC | CASSPPRGYGYTF
- | TRBJ1-2 | TRBV5-1 | - | TGCGCCAGCAGTGAAGGACTCTTAGGCTACACCTTC | CASSEGLLGYTF
- | TRBJ1-2 | TRBV30 | - | TGTGCCTGGAGAGCGCCTGGGGGGGGTAACTATGGCTACACCTTC | CAWRAPGGGNYGYTF
- | TRBJ2-6 | TRBV4-3 | - | TGCGCCAGCAGCCAAGAGGGGGGGGCCAGCTCTGGGGCCAACGTCCTGACTTTC | CASSQEGGASSGANVLTF
- | TRBJ1-4 | TRBV5-5 | - | TGTGCCAGCAGCCCCCGACAAGATAATGAAAAACTGTTTTTT | CASSPRQDNEKLFF
few | TRBJ2-3 | TRBV7-2 | TRBD2 | TGTGCCAGCAGCACCGACCTAGCGGGGGGTACGGATACGCAGTATTTT | CASSTDLAGGTDTQYF
- | TRBJ1-1 | TRBV19 | TRBD1 | TGTGCCAGTAGTATCGATGGGACAGGGGGGACTGAAGCTTTCTTT | CASSIDGTGGTEAFF
- | TRBJ1-5 | TRBV5-1 | - | TGCGCCAGCAGCTTGGCGGGGGTCGGTCAGCCCCAGCATTTT | CASSLAGVGQPQHF
few | TRBJ2-3 | TRBV28 | - | TGTGCCAGCAGTTTACTCACAGGAACAGATACGCAGTATTTT | CASSLLTGTDTQYF
- | TRBJ1-1 | TRBV19 | - | TGTGCCAGTAGTTTAGGACAACTGAACACTGAAGCTTTCTTT | CASSLGQLNTEAFF
- | TRBJ1-3 | TRBV3-1/TRBV3-2 | TRBD1 | TGTGCCAGCAGCCAGAGAGGGGGCCCCTCTGGAAACACCATATATTTT | CASSQRGGPSGNTIYF
- | TRBJ1-3 | TRBV5-1 | TRBD1 | TGCGCCAGCAGCCAGGACAGGGGGGGTGGAAACACCATATATTTT | CASSQDRGGGNTIYF
once | TRBJ2-1 | TRBV11-3 | TRBD1 | TGTGCCAGCAGCGCCGGGACAGGGAGTAACAATGAGCAGTTCTTC | CASSAGTGSNNEQFF
once | TRBJ2-5 | TRBV5-1 | TRBD1 | TGCGCCAGCAGCTCGACGACAGGGAACGGGGCGGAGACCCAGTACTTC | CASSSTTGNGAETQYF
- | TRBJ2-1 | TRBV7-7 | - | TGTGCTAGCAGCCCCGACAGGTACAATGAGCAGTTCTTC | CASSPDRYNEQFF
once | TRBJ2-2 | TRBV2 | TRBD2 | TGTGCCAGCGTCCGCGGGGGGAACACCGGGGAGCTGTTTTTT | CASVRGGNTGELFF
- | TRBJ1-2 | TRBV14 | - | TGTGCCAGCAGCCAAGATCAGCGAGGTGGCTACACCTTC | CASSQDQRGGYTF
- | TRBJ1-6 | TRBV5-1 | TRBD1 | TGCGCCAGCAGCTTGGAAGCACAGGGGATAGGTTCACCCCTCCACTTT | CASSLEAQGIGSPLHF
- | TRBJ1-5 | TRBV19 | TRBD1 | TGTGCCAGTAGTACCCGACAGGGAGGTAGCAATCAGCCCCAGCATTTT | CASSTRQGGSNQPQHF
- | TRBJ1-1 | TRBV30 | - | TGTGCCTGGAGTGTATCGGGGGGAACTGAAGCTTTCTTT | CAWSVSGGTEAFF
- | TRBJ2-5 | TRBV5-4 | - | TGTGCCAGCAGCTTGGCCGGGCGGGGGGCCAGGGGGGAGACCCAGTACTTC | CASSLAGRGARGETQYF
- | TRBJ1-2 | TRBV6-5 | - | TGTGCCAGCAGCGCGTCCAGACAGTACTATGGCTACACCTTC | CASSASRQYYGYTF
- | TRBJ1-4 | TRBV5-6 | - | TGTGCCAGCAGCTTGGGACAGGATGAAAAACTGTTTTTT | CASSLGQDEKLFF
- | TRBJ1-2 | TRBV6-5 | TRBD1 | TGTGCCAGCAGTAACCCGGGACAGGGTAACTATGGCTACACCTTC | CASSNPGQGNYGYTF
- | TRBJ1-4 | TRBV5-4 | - | TGTGCCAGCAGCTTGGGGGGGGCAACTAATGAAAAACTGTTTTTT | CASSLGGATNEKLFF
once | TRBJ1-5 | TRBV28 | TRBD1 | TGTGCCAGCAGTTTTCGGACAGGGGGCAATCAGCCCCAGCATTTT | CASSFRTGGNQPQHF
- | TRBJ1-1 | TRBV7-2 | - | TGTGCCAGCAGCTTTGGTGGCCGGGGGACTGAAGCTTTCTTT | CASSFGGRGTEAFF
- | TRBJ1-1 | TRBV28 | - | TGTGCCAGCAGTTTAACGGGGGGAGGTACTGAAGCTTTCTTT | CASSLTGGGTEAFF
- | TRBJ1-4 | TRBV5-1 | TRBD1 | TGCGCCAGCAGCCCAGGGACAGATACAACTAATGAAAAACTGTTTTTT | CASSPGTDTTNEKLFF
- | TRBJ1-5 | TRBV11-2 | - | TGTGCCAGCAGCTTAGGGCAATCACCCAATCAGCCCCAGCATTTT | CASSLGQSPNQPQHF